This TCR beta chain came from a study of blood T cell repertoires in COVID-19. Overall study context: Donors in the United States, Italy and Spain gave samples during acute or convalescent COVID-19. PBMCs, B-cell-depleted T cells, or T cells were the source of the cDNA or gDNA that made up the material.

The CDR3 has 15 residues. V lost 6 bases to trimming and J lost 7 bases, with 19 bases between them. The germline CDR1 and CDR2 sequences are SNHLY and FYNNEI. As processed by the authors: Scientists estimated how many nucleated cells there were by amplifying reference gene primers. The protocol was immunoSEQ multiplex PCR, while the TCRdb copy is restricted to in-frame clones and leaves out a portion. V and J calls and clone size are those listed in that table; D and trimming were worked out from the DNA. The sample lists about 210,000 clones; 89% were seen once. Sequenced input: peripheral blood. The chain links TRBV2 to TRBJ2-1; weak D call: TRBD2 (6 bases). This TCR derives from a woman in her 40s with acute or convalescent COVID-19. CDR3 sequence (DNA): TGTGCCAGCAGCACGGGGGTCAAAAACGTAAATGAGCAGTTCTTC. This encodes CASSTGVKNVNEQFF.